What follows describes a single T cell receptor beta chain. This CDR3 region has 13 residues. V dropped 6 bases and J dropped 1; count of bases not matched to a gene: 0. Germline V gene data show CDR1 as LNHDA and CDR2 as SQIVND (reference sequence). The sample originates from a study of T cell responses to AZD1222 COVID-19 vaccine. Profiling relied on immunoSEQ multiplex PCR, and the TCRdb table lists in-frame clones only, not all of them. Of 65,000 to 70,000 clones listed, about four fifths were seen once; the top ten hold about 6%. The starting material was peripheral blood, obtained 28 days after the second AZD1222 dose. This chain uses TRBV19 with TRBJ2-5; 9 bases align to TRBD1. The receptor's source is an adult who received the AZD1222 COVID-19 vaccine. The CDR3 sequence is CASRDRGQETQYF. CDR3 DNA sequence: TGTGCCAGTAGGGACAGGGGCCAAGAGACCCAGTACTTC. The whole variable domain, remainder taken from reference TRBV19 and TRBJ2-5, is DGGITQSPKYLFRKEGQNVTLSCEQNLNHDAMYWYRQDPGQGLRLIYYSQIVNDFQKGDIAEGYSVSREKKESFPLTVTSAQKNPTAFYLCASRDRGQETQYFGPGTRLLVL.